The clone carrying this TCR beta chain came up a few times. Antigen: not known. The data were taken from a study of yellow fever vaccine responses in identical twins. General study results and limits: Vaccine-induced T cell responses in twins were reportedly observed to appear partly convergent, partly personalized.

This CDR3 region has 14 residues. The trim removed 8 bases at V and 6 bases at J, leaving 8 bases unmatched. Germline lookup yields CDR1 PRHDT and CDR2 FYEKMQ (reference sequence). Each CDR3 protein gets one entry after TCRdb re-called the RT-PCR reads with MiXCR. Of nearly 3,500 distinct CDR3 sequences listed, 85% to 90% are singletons. This sequence originates from a woman younger than 30 who received the yellow fever vaccine. The chain carries TRBV13 and TRBJ1-5; TRBD1 matches 9 bases. The sample was T cells from blood (PBMCs), unsorted or a sorted subset (not recorded which), taken before or after yellow fever vaccination (not recorded which). CDR3 DNA: TGTGCCAGCGGCCAGGACAGGGGATTTCAGCCCCAGCATTTT. This encodes CASGQDRGFQPQHF.